Below are 22 T cell receptor beta chains sequenced from a single sample in a study of blood T cell repertoires in COVID-19. Assay used: immunoSEQ multiplex PCR; TCRdb lists only in-frame clones, some missing. Of under 200,000 clones in the sample, roughly 86% were seen once. Sequenced input: peripheral blood. These receptors originate from a man aged 35 to 55 who had recovered from COVID-19.

The CDR3 bases are TGTGCCAGCAGCCGGGGAGTCTCCGGGGAGCTGTTTTTT. Residues: CASSRGVSGELFF. V usage is TRBV3-1 (or the pseudogene TRBV3-2) and J usage is TRBJ2-2, with D maybe TRBD2 (5 bases). Trimming cost V 4 bases and J 6 bases, with 9 bases left between them. Germline values: CDR1 LGHDT, CDR2 YNNKEL (reference sequence). The CDR3 consists of 13 residues.

A few counts support this clone. The chain uses TRBV9 and TRBJ1-6; D possibly corresponds to TRBD1 (5 bases). The germline V gene has CDR1 SGDLS and CDR2 YYNGEE. Trimming took off 1 base at V and 10 bases at J, with 15 bases between the two ends. The length of the CDR3 is 15 residues. The CDR3, as DNA: TGTGCCAGCAGCGTAAGCCCCATGGGGGGATCACCCCTCCACTTT. It encodes CASSVSPMGGSPLHF.

CDR3: CASSPRSLQKQETQYF. CDR3 sequence (DNA): TGTGCCAGCTCACCCCGAAGTTTACAGAAACAAGAGACCCAGTACTTC. J is TRBJ2-5 and V is TRBV18; the D is unclear. Trimming took 3 bases from V and 2 from J, leaving 16 bases between them. This CDR3 has 16 amino acids. CDR1 and CDR2 (germline): KGHSH, LQKENI.

The V and J genes are TRBV7-2 and TRBJ1-4; 7 bases align to TRBD1. The V and J ends lost 3 bases and 0 bases, in that order; junction bases with no gene match: 1. CDR3 length equals 15 residues. Germline lookup yields CDR1 SGHTA and CDR2 FQGNSA. The CDR3 reads CASSFDRATNEKLFF. DNA of the CDR3: TGTGCCAGCAGCTTTGACAGGGCAACTAATGAAAAACTGTTTTTT. The full variable domain, with the rest looked up from reference TRBV7-2 and TRBJ1-4, is GAGVSQSPSNKVTEKGKDVELRCDPISGHTALYWYRQSLGQGLEFLIYFQGNSAPDKSGLPSDRFSAERTGGSVSTLTIQRTQQEDSAVYLCASSFDRATNEKLFFGSGTQLSVL.

This chain connects TRBV7-2 to TRBJ2-5; D gene unclear. CDR3 length: 12 residues. CDR1 SGHTA and CDR2 FQGNSA come from the germline V gene. V lost 1 base and J 3 bases, leaving 3 bases between the germline ends. CDR3 in amino acids: CASSLGEETQYF. As DNA, the CDR3 is TGTGCCAGCAGCTTAGGAGAAGAGACCCAGTACTTC.

CDR3 in DNA: TGCGCCAGCAGCCAAGTAACGTCTAGCGGTGGTACCGGGGAGACCCAGTACTTC. This encodes CASSQVTSSGGTGETQYF. This chain joins TRBV4-1 and TRBJ2-5; 7 bases line up with TRBD2. Trimming removed 1 base from V and 5 bases from J; junction bases left unmatched: 16. Germline CDR1 and CDR2: MGHRA and YSYEKL. This CDR3 contains 18 residues.

V is TRBV9 and J is TRBJ2-7, with D perhaps TRBD1 (6 bases). This CDR3 region has 14 residues. The V gene's germline CDR1 is SGDLS and CDR2 YYNGEE. Trimming removed 3 bases at V and 2 bases at J, with 12 bases between. The CDR3 reads CASSGGQLAYEQYF. CDR3 in DNA: TGTGCCAGCAGCGGGGGACAATTAGCCTACGAGCAGTACTTC.

V and J are TRBV27 and TRBJ2-5; possible D gene TRBD2, 5 bases. The CDR3 is 13 residues long. Germline V gene lookup returns CDR1 MNHEY and CDR2 SMNVEV (reference sequence). Trimming removed 2 bases from V and 2 bases from J, with 6 bases in between. CDR3 DNA sequence: TGTGCCAGCAGTTTACGGGAACAAGAGACCCAGTACTTC. This gives the protein CASSLREQETQYF.

The gene calls are TRBV3-1 (or the pseudogene TRBV3-2) and TRBJ1-4, with TRBD1 identical over 9 bases. CDR1 and CDR2 (germline): LGHDT, YNNKEL (reference sequence). This CDR3 spans 14 amino acids. J gave up 13 bases and V 3 bases, and 9 bases lay outside the gene matches. This chain's CDR3 is CASSHGTGRLGLFF. The CDR3 bases are TGTGCCAGCAGCCATGGGACAGGGCGGTTGGGACTGTTTTTT.

The chain employs TRBV28 and TRBJ2-7, with a weak D call TRBD2 (6 bases). The germline gives CDR1 MDHEN, CDR2 SYDVKM. The CDR3 is 12 amino acids. The germline V and J ends were trimmed by 4 bases and 10 bases, with 14 bases remaining between them. CDR3 sequence: CASSSSGTFQYF. Here the CDR3 DNA reads TGTGCCAGCAGTTCCTCCGGGACTTTTCAGTACTTC. Full variable domain (missing parts from reference TRBV28 and TRBJ2-7): DVKVTQSSRYLVKRTGEKVFLECVQDMDHENMFWYRQDPGLGLRLIYFSYDVKMKEKGDIPEGYSVSREKKERFSLILESASTNQTSMYLCASSSSGTFQYFGPGTRLTVT.

The V call is TRBV3-1 (or the pseudogene TRBV3-2), the J call TRBJ1-2, with 8 positions matching TRBD1. The junction had 7 bases not matched to a gene; V was cut back by 5 bases and J by 8 bases. CDR3 length: 13 amino acids. Germline values: CDR1 LGHDT, CDR2 YNNKEL (reference sequence). The CDR3 loop reads CASSSGTGRGYTF. Here the CDR3 DNA reads TGTGCCAGCAGCTCCGGGACAGGACGAGGCTACACCTTC.

This sequence joins TRBV4-3 and TRBJ1-5, with D hard to call. Germline-derived CDR1 and CDR2 are LGHNA and YSLEER. V shed 0 bases and J shed 9 bases, with 9 bases lying between them. The CDR3 sequence is 13 residues long. The CDR3, as DNA: TGCGCCAGCAGCCAAGATTTCCGGGGGCCCCAGCATTTT. It yields the protein CASSQDFRGPQHF.

The chain has TRBV6-2 or TRBV6-3 and TRBJ1-1; TRBD1 is a possible D gene (5 bases). Trimming pared 2 bases from V and 2 bases from J, leaving 12 bases between. Germline V gene data show CDR1 as MNHEY and CDR2 as SVGEGT. The CDR3 has 15 amino acids. CDR3 sequence (DNA): TGTGCCAGCAGTTACCCGGCAGGGTTTAACACTGAAGCTTTCTTT. It specifies CASSYPAGFNTEAFF.

The rearrangement uses TRBV5-4 and TRBJ2-3; perhaps TRBD1 as D (9 bases). Germline lookup yields CDR1 SGHNT and CDR2 YYREEE (reference sequence). V was cut by 3 bases and J by 10 bases, with 27 bases left in between. CDR3 length equals 17 residues. CDR3 DNA sequence: TGTGCCAGCAGCTCCCTCGGGGGGGACAGGGACTTTCCTGCGCAGTATTTT. Translating it yields CASSSLGGDRDFPAQYF.

Regarding this clone: The CDR3 does not close with the conserved phenylalanine or tryptophan, likely indicating a read error. It is unclear where the CDR3 begins or ends on the DNA, so no DNA is shown, and the CDR3 is as TCRdb lists it. The chain couples TRBV2 to TRBJ2-7; the table's D call, TRBD2, has no DNA check behind it. The CDR3 length is 13 residues, termini included. Germline CDR1 is SNHLY and CDR2 is FYNNEI. The CDR3 loop is CASSDKDWTSGLS.

The gene calls are TRBV7-9 and TRBJ2-2; D uncertain. The CDR3 totals 12 residues. Germline CDR1 is SEHNR and CDR2 is FQNEAQ (reference sequence). With 5 bases removed from V and 4 bases from J, the gap between germline ends came to 5 bases. DNA for the CDR3: TGTGCCAGCAGCGTGAGCACCGGGGAGCTGTTTTTT. Amino acid sequence: CASSVSTGELFF. Together with reference TRBV7-9 and TRBJ2-2, the CDR3 gives the full variable domain: DTGVSQNPRHKITKRGQNVTFRCDPISEHNRLYWYRQTLGQGPEFLTYFQNEAQLEKSRLLSDRFSAERPKGSFSTLEIQRTEQGDSAMYLCASSVSTGELFFGEGSRLTVL.

This clone has more than one count but fewer than ten. The chain joins TRBV2 to TRBJ1-5; possible D gene TRBD1, 6 bases. Germline-derived CDR1 and CDR2 are SNHLY and FYNNEI. The CDR3 has 13 amino acids. Trimming left V 6 bases short and J 6 bases short, with 12 bases between. The CDR3 bases are TGTGCCAGCAGCCGAGAGGACAGTCAGCCCCAGCATTTT. Protein product: CASSREDSQPQHF.

This chain uses TRBV7-9 with TRBJ2-7; 7 bases align to TRBD2. V dropped 8 bases and J dropped 6; count of bases not matched to a gene: 10. Looked up from germline, CDR1 is SEHNR and CDR2 is FQNEAQ (reference sequence). The CDR3 is made up of 13 amino acids. CDR3 bases: TGTGCCAGCCGCGCGGGAGAACGGGTCGAGCAGTACTTC. Translation: CASRAGERVEQYF. Combining the CDR3 with reference TRBV7-9 and TRBJ2-7 gives the whole variable domain DTGVSQNPRHKITKRGQNVTFRCDPISEHNRLYWYRQTLGQGPEFLTYFQNEAQLEKSRLLSDRFSAERPKGSFSTLEIQRTEQGDSAMYLCASRAGERVEQYFGPGTRLTVT.

This chain links TRBV15 with TRBJ2-2, with D unresolved. V lost 0 bases and J 0 bases, leaving 14 bases between the germline ends. The CDR3 runs 18 residues. Germline V gives CDR1 LNHNV, CDR2 YYDKDF (reference sequence). In DNA, the CDR3 is TGTGCCACCAGCAGAGAGATCCCGCTAGGAGCGAACACCGGGGAGCTGTTTTTT. Its translation: CATSREIPLGANTGELFF.

V is TRBV11-2 and J is TRBJ2-2, with 9 bases that match TRBD2. CDR3 size: 15 residues. The ends lost 5 bases at V and 8 bases at J; junction bases unmatched: 9. Germline-derived CDR1 and CDR2 are SGHAT and FQNNGV. The CDR3: CASSLSGSRGGELFF. Here the CDR3 DNA reads TGTGCCAGCAGCCTTAGCGGGAGCCGGGGAGGGGAGCTGTTTTTT.

This clone occurred once. The chain joins TRBV4-3 to TRBJ2-7; a possible D gene is TRBD2 (6 bases). The CDR3 has 15 amino acids. Germline V gives CDR1 LGHNA, CDR2 YSLEER. The V and J ends lost 0 bases and 6 bases respectively, with 15 bases between them. CDR3 sequence: CASSQDAAGTSEQYF. In DNA form, the CDR3 reads TGCGCCAGCAGCCAAGATGCGGCGGGAACCTCCGAGCAGTACTTC.

The chain recombines TRBV30 with TRBJ2-2; no definite D call. The germline V gene has CDR1 GTSNPN and CDR2 SVGIG (reference sequence). This CDR3 contains 16 residues. Between the trimmed V and J ends, which lost 2 bases and 3 bases, there was a span of 16 bases. CDR3 region: CAWSRSHGYYTGELFF. The CDR3 bases are TGTGCCTGGAGTCGATCCCACGGGTACTACACCGGGGAGCTGTTTTTT.